This entry is about one T cell receptor beta chain. The antigen is unknown. RNA was extracted and reverse transcribed into cDNA as the sequencing template. The method was immunoSEQ multiplex PCR; TCRdb's version includes in-frame clones alone and lacks a portion of them. The sample has 120,000 or so clones; about 50% are singletons. This record comes from a study of CD8+ T cells in alopecia areata. The study, taken as a whole, reports: Elevated clonality characterized lesional scalp relative to normal scalp, particularly in alopecia totalis/universalis.

The V end lost 6 bases, the J end lost 3 bases, and 11 bases lay between the germline ends. CDR1 and CDR2 (germline): SQVTM, ANQGSEA. This CDR3 contains 13 residues. Peripheral blood samples and lesional scalp punch biopsies were obtained from alopecia areata patients. Sorting of PBMCs yielded the CD4+ and CD8+ T cells. The sequenced sample consisted of NKG2D-low CD8+ T cells sorted from blood. The source is a human donor with alopecia areata. The chain couples TRBV29-1 to TRBJ2-2; weak D call: TRBD2 (5 bases). The CDR3 DNA reads TGCAGCGTGGGCGGAGGTCACACCGGGGAGCTGTTTTTT. It codes for CSVGGGHTGELFF.